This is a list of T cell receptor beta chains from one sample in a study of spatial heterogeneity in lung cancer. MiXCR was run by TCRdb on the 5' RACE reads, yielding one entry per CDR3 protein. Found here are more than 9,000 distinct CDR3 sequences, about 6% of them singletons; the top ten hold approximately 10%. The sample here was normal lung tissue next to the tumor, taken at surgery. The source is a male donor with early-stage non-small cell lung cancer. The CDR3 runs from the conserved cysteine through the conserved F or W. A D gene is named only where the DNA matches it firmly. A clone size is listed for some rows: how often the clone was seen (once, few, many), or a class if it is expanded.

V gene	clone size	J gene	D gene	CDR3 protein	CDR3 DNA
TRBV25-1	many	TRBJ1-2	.	CASSRGQGGYTF	TGTGCCAGCAGTAGAGGACAAGGGGGCTACACCTTC
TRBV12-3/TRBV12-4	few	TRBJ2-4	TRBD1	CASSSDRGQNIQYF	TGTGCCAGCAGTTCGGACAGGGGGCAAAACATTCAGTACTTC
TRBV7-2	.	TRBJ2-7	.	CASSLRIREQYF	TGTGCCAGCAGCCTGCGTATCCGGGAGCAGTACTTC
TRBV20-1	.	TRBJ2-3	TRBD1	CSAKGQGPDTQYF	TGCAGTGCTAAGGGACAGGGGCCCGATACGCAGTATTTT
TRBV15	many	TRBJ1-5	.	CATSRVAGSDQPQHF	TGTGCCACCAGCAGAGTGGCAGGGTCGGATCAGCCCCAGCATTTT
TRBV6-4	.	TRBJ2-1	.	CASSENGLNNEQFF	TGTGCCAGCAGTGAAAACGGACTTAACAATGAGCAGTTCTTC
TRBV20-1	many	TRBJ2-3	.	CSAGAGESPSTDTQYF	TGCAGTGCGGGTGCTGGGGAGTCCCCCTCCACAGATACGCAGTATTTT
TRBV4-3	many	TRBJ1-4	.	CASSHARGTNEKLFF	TGCGCCAGCAGCCACGCCAGAGGGACTAATGAAAAACTGTTTTTT
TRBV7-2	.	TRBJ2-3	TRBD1	CASSGTGVADTQYF	TGTGCCAGCAGCGGGACAGGGGTAGCAGATACGCAGTATTTT
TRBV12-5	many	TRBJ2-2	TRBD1	CASGSGQGFTGELFF	TGTGCTAGTGGTTCCGGACAGGGATTCACCGGGGAGCTGTTTTTT
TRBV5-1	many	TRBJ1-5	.	CASSLDPGNQPQHF	TGCGCCAGCAGCTTGGACCCGGGCAATCAGCCCCAGCATTTT
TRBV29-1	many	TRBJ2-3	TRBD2	CSVVEGSGRAQYF	TGCAGCGTTGTGGAGGGTAGCGGGAGGGCGCAGTATTTT
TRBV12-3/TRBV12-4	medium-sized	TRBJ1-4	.	CASSFRGGNEKLFF	TGTGCCAGCAGTTTTCGGGGCGGGAATGAAAAACTGTTTTTT
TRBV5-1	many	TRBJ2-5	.	CASSTTGETQYF	TGCGCCAGCAGTACGACGGGCGAGACCCAGTACTTC
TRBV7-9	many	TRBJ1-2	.	CASNLPPGTTHGYTF	TGTGCCAGCAACCTCCCCCCCGGCACAACCCATGGCTACACCTTC
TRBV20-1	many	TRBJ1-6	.	CSARDPGAGSPLHF	TGCAGTGCTAGAGATCCAGGCGCCGGGTCACCCCTCCACTTT
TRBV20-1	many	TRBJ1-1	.	CSARTREGRPEAFF	TGCAGTGCTAGAACCCGAGAGGGGAGGCCAGAAGCTTTCTTT
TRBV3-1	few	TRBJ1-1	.	CASSHSGTNTEAFF	TGTGCCAGCAGCCATTCTGGTACGAACACTGAAGCTTTCTTT
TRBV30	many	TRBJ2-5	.	CAWSALTTETQYF	TGTGCCTGGAGTGCACTCACCACAGAGACCCAGTACTTC
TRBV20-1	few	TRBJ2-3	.	CSASPADEPDTQYF	TGCAGTGCTAGTCCAGCGGATGAACCAGATACGCAGTATTTT
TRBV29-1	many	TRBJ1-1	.	CSVEEVGRGTEAFF	TGCAGCGTTGAAGAGGTCGGCAGGGGAACTGAAGCTTTCTTT
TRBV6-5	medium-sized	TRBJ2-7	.	CASSYVARREQYF	TGTGCCAGCAGTTACGTGGCGAGGAGGGAGCAGTACTTC
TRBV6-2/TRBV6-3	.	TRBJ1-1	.	CASSFTGIRAEAFF	TGTGCCAGCAGTTTTACAGGGATTAGGGCTGAAGCTTTCTTT
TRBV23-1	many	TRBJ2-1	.	CASSQSSYNEQFF	TGCGCCAGCAGTCAATCGTCCTACAATGAGCAGTTCTTC
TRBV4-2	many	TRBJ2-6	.	CASSQDAGSGANVLTF	TGTGCCAGCAGCCAAGACGCGGGCTCTGGGGCCAACGTCCTGACTTTC
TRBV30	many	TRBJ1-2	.	CAWIGSPYGYTF	TGTGCCTGGATAGGATCCCCCTATGGCTACACCTTC
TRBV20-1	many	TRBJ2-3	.	CSAREAQGTPDTQYF	TGCAGTGCTAGAGAGGCACAGGGTACTCCAGATACGCAGTATTTT
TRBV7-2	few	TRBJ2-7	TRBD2	CASSLLSRGGGEQYF	TGTGCCAGCAGCCTTCTCTCCCGGGGGGGAGGCGAGCAGTACTTC
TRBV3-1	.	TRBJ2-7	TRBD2	CASSPGLAVTYEQYF	TGTGCCAGCAGCCCAGGACTAGCGGTGACCTACGAGCAGTACTTC
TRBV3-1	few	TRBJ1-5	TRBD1	CASSLRGQGNQPQHF	TGTGCCAGCAGCTTGCGAGGACAGGGGAATCAGCCCCAGCATTTT
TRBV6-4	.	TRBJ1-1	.	CASRGHIANTEAFF	TGTGCCAGCAGGGGACACATAGCGAACACTGAAGCTTTCTTT
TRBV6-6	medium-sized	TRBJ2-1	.	CASSFIHLEGNEQFF	TGTGCCAGCAGTTTCATACACTTAGAGGGCAATGAGCAGTTCTTC
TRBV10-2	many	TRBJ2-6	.	CASSGQIANVLTF	TGCGCCAGCAGTGGACAGATCGCCAACGTCCTGACTTTC